The T cell receptor beta chain under discussion was sequenced for a study of T cell repertoires in cytomegalovirus infection. Study background: Recently identified HLA-C-restricted CMV epitopes and well-studied HLA-B-restricted CMV epitopes were used by the study. Evidence of both CMV infection and a matching HLA type came from public TCR beta signatures.

As concerns this clonotype: The target antigen is unknown.

This CDR3 comprises 16 residues. V dropped 4 bases and J dropped 3 bases, with 15 bases sitting between them. Germline values: CDR1 SEHNR, CDR2 FQNEAQ (reference sequence). Study-wide results and limits: Dominating the ex vivo response were TCR beta clonotypes that were CMV-specific and HLA-C-restricted.

TCRdb analysed the reads with MiXCR anew, one entry per CDR3 protein. Here the sample spans 600,000 to 700,000 distinct CDR3 sequences, around 31% being singletons. The sequencing used cultured PBMCs, collected from culture after CMV antigen stimulation. This receptor was identified in a human donor in good health (CMV status not recorded). Some clones in this sample may be carry-over from other donors' samples. The chain has TRBV7-9 and TRBJ2-2; a possible D gene is TRBD2 (5 bases). CDR3 DNA: TGTGCCAGCAGCTCCCCCCTTCGGGATGACACCGGGGAGCTGTTTTTT. As protein: CASSSPLRDDTGELFF.